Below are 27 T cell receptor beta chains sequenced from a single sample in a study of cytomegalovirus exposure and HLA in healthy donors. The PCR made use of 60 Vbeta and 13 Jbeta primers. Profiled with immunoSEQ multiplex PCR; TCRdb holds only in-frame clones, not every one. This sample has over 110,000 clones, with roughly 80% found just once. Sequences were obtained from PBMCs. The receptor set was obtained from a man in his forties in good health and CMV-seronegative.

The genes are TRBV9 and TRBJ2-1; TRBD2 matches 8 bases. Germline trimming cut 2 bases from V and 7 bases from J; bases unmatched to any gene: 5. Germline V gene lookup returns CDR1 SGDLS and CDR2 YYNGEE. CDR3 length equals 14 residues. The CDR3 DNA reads TGTGCCAGCAGCGTTAGACGGGGGGGGAATGAGCAGTTCTTC. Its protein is CASSVRRGGNEQFF.

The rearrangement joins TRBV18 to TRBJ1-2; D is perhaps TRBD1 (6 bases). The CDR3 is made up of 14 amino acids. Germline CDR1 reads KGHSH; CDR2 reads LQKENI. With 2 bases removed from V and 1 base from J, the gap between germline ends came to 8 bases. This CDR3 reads CASSPGRGNYGYTF. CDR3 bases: TGTGCCAGCTCACCAGGCAGGGGTAACTATGGCTACACCTTC.

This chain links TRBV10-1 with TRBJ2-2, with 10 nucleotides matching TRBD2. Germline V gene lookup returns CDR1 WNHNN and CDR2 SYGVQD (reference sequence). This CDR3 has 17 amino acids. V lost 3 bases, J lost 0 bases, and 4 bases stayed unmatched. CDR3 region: CASSDGLAVSNTGELFF. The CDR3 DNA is TGCGCCAGCAGTGATGGACTAGCGGTTTCGAACACCGGGGAGCTGTTTTTT.

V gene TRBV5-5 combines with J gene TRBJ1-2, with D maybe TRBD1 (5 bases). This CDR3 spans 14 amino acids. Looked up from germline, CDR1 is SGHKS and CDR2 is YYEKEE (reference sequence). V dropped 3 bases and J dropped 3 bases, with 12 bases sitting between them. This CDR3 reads CASSSRLGDYGYTF. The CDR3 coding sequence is TGTGCCAGCAGCTCGAGGCTAGGGGACTATGGCTACACCTTC.

CDR3 DNA: TGTGCCAGCAGCCCCGGGACTAGCATGGGGGATGAGCAGTTCTTC. This sequence encodes CASSPGTSMGDEQFF. The chain employs TRBV7-7 and TRBJ2-1; 9 bases line up with TRBD2. This CDR3 has 15 amino acids. Germline CDR1 is SSHAT and CDR2 is FNYEAQ (reference sequence). V gave up 5 bases and J gave up 8 bases; unmatched junction bases: 10.

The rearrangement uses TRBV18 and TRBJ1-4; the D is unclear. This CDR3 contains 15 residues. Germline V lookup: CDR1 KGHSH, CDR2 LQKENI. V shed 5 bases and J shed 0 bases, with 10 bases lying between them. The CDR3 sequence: CASSAGGPTNEKLFF. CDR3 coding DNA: TGTGCCAGCTCAGCAGGAGGGCCAACTAATGAAAAACTGTTTTTT.

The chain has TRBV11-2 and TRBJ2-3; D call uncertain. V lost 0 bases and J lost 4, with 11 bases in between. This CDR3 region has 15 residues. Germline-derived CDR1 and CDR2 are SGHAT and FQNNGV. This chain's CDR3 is CASSLDLSRSDTQYF. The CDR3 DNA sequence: TGTGCCAGCAGCTTAGATCTGAGCCGGTCAGATACGCAGTATTTT. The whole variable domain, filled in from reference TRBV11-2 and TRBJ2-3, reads EAGVAQSPRYKIIEKRQSVAFWCNPISGHATLYWYQQILGQGPKLLIQFQNNGVVDDSQLPKDRFSAERLKGVDSTLKIQPAKLEDSAVYLCASSLDLSRSDTQYFGPGTRLTVL.

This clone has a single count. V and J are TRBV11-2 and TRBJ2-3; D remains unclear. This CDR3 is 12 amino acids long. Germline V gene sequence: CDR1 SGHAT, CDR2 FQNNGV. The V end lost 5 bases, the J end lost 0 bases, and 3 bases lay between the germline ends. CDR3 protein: CASSPSTDTQYF. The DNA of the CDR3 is TGTGCCAGCAGCCCGAGCACAGATACGCAGTATTTT. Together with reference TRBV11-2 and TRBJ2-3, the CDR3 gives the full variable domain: EAGVAQSPRYKIIEKRQSVAFWCNPISGHATLYWYQQILGQGPKLLIQFQNNGVVDDSQLPKDRFSAERLKGVDSTLKIQPAKLEDSAVYLCASSPSTDTQYFGPGTRLTVL.

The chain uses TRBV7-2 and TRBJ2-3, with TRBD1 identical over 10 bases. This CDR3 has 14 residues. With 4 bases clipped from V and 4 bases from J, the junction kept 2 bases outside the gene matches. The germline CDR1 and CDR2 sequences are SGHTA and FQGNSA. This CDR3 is CASSSGQGADTQYF. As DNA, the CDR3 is TGTGCCAGCAGCTCCGGACAGGGGGCAGATACGCAGTATTTT.

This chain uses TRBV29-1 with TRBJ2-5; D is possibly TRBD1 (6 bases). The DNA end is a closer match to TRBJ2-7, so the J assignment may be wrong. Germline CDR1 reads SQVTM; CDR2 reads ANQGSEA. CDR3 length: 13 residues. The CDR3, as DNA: TGCAGCGTTGATGCAACAGGGTCCTACGAGCAGTACTTC. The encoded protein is CSVDATGSYEQYF.

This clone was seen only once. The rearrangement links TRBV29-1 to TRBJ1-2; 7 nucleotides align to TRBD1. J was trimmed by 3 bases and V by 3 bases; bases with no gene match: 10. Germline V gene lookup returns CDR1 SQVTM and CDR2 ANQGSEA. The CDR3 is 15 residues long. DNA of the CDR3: TGCAGCGTTGACATAGTCCCCAGGGGGGACTATGGCTACACCTTC. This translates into CSVDIVPRGDYGYTF.

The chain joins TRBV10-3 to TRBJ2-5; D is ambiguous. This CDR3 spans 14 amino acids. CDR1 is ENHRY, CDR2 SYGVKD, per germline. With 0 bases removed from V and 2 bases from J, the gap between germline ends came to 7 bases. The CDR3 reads CAISESGKQETQYF. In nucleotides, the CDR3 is TGTGCCATCAGTGAGTCGGGCAAGCAAGAGACCCAGTACTTC.

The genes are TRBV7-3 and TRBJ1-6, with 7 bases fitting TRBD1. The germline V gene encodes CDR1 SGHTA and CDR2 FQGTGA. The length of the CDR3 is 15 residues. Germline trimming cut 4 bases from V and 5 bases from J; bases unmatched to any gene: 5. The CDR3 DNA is TGTGCCAGCAGCTCTCTGGGACAGCATAATTCACCCCTCCACTTT. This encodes CASSSLGQHNSPLHF.

The CDR3 DNA is TGTGCCACCTTTAGAGAAAAACTGTTTTTT. Translating gives CATFREKLFF. The gene calls are TRBV19 and TRBJ1-4; unclear D gene. The CDR3 is 10 residues long. Trimming stripped 10 bases from V and 8 bases from J, with 8 bases between. Germline CDR1 reads LNHDA; CDR2 reads SQIVND (reference sequence).

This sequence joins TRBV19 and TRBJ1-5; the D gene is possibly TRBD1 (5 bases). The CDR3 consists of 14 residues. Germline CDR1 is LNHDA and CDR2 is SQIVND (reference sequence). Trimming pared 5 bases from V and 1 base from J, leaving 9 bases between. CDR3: CASSQTASNQPQHF. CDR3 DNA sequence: TGTGCCAGTAGTCAGACAGCCAGCAATCAGCCCCAGCATTTT.

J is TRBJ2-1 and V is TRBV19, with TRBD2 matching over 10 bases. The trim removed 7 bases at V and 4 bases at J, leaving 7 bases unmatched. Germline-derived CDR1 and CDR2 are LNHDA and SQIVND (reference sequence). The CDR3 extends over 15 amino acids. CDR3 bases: TGTGCCAGTAACAATCTAGCGGGGGCGTACAATGAGCAGTTCTTC. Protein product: CASNNLAGAYNEQFF.

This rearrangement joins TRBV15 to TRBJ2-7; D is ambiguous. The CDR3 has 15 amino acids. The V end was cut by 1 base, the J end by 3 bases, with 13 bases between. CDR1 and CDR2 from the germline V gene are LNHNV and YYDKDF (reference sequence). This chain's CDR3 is CATSRAYSLGYEQYF. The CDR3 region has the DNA TGTGCCACCAGCAGAGCATACTCCCTAGGCTACGAGCAGTACTTC.

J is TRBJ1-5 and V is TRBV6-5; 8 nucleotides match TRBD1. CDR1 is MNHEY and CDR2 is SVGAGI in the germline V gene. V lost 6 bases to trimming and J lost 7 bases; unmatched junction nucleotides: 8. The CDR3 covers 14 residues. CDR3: CASSQRQGKQPQHF. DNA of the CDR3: TGTGCCAGCAGCCAACGACAGGGGAAGCAGCCCCAGCATTTT.

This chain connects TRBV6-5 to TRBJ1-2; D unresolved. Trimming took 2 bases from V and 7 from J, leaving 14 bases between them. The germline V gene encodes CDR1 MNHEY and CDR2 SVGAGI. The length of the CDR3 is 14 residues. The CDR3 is CASSYLDGDAGYTF. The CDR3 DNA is TGTGCCAGCAGTTACCTGGACGGGGATGCTGGCTACACCTTC.

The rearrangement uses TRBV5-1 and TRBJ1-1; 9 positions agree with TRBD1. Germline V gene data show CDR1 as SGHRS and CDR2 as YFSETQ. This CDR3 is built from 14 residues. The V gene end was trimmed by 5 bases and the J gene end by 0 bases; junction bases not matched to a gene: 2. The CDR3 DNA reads TGCGCCAGCAGTGGACAGGGGATGAACACTGAAGCTTTCTTT. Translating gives CASSGQGMNTEAFF.

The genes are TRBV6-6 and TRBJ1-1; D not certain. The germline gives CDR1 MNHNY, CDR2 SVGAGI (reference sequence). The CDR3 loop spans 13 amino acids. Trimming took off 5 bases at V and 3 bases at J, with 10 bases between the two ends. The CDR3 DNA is TGTGCCAGCAGTGCGGGTTTTGACACTGAAGCTTTCTTT. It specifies CASSAGFDTEAFF.

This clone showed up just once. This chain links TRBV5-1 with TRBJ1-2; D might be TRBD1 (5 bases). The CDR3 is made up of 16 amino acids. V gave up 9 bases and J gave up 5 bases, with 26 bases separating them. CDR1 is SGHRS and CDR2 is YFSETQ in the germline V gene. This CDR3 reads CANEAGGGQSKYGYTF. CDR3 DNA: TGCGCCAACGAGGCGGGGGGAGGCCAATCAAAGTATGGCTACACCTTC. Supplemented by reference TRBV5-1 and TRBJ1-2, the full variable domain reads KAGVTQTPRYLIKTRGQQVTLSCSPISGHRSVSWYQQTPGQGLQFLFEYFSETQRNKGNFPGRFSGRQFSNSRSEMNVSTLELGDSALYLCANEAGGGQSKYGYTFGSGTRLTVV.

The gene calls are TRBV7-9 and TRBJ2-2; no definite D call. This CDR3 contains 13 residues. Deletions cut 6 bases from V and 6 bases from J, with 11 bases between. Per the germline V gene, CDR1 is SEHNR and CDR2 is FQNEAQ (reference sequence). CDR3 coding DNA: TGTGCCAGCAGTTCCCAATTCCCCGGGGAGCTGTTTTTT. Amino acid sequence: CASSSQFPGELFF.

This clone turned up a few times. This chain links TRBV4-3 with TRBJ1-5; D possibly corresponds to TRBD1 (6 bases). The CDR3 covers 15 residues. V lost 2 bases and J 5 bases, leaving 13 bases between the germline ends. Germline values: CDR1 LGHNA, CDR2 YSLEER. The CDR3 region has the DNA TGCGCCAGCAGCCAACTAAACAGGGAAGATCAGCCCCAGCATTTT. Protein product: CASSQLNREDQPQHF.

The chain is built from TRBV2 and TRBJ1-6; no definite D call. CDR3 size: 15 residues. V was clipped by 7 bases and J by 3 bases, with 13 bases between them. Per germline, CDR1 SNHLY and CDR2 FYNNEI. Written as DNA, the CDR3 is TGTGCCAGCACGGGCGGGAGGGTCTATAATTCACCCCTCCACTTT. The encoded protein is CASTGGRVYNSPLHF.

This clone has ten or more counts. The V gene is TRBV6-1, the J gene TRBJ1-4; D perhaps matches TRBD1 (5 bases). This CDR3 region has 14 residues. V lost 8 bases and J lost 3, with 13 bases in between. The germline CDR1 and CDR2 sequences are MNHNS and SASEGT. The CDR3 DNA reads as TGTGCCAGCCTCGGGACTCCCCCTAATGAAAAACTGTTTTTT. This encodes CASLGTPPNEKLFF.

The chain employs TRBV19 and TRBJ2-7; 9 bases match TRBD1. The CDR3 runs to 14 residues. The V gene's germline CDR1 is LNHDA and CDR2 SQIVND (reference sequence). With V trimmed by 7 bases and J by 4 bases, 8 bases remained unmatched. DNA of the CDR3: TGTGCCAGTACCCCCACAGGGGGCCTGTACGAGCAGTACTTC. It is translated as CASTPTGGLYEQYF.